This entry lists 9 T cell receptor beta chains sequenced from one sample in a study of CD8 T cells in ankylosing spondylitis. TCRdb reanalysed the 5' RACE reads using MiXCR and keeps one entry per CDR3 protein. There are some 840,000 distinct CDR3 sequences in the sample; 12% occur only once, and about 0.5% lies in the top ten. Study-level findings and limits: Among TCR beta sequences, a motif of eight highly homologous variants appeared characteristic of ankylosing spondylitis blood.

The antigens these receptors bind are not known. The sample comprised blood, either unsorted or a sorted T cell fraction (not recorded which). These receptors all stem from a male donor with ankylosing spondylitis.

In this sample, this clonotype turned up a few times. CDR3 DNA: TGTGCCAGCAGTTTGACCCTGGCTAGCAATCAGCCCCAGCATTTT. Residues: CASSLTLASNQPQHF. The rearrangement links TRBV12-3 or TRBV12-4 to TRBJ1-5, with D unresolved. V lost 3 bases and J 0 bases, leaving 9 bases between the germline ends. The CDR3 totals 15 residues.

In this sample, this clonotype turned up many times. V and J are TRBV5-1 and TRBJ2-7, with D possibly TRBD2 on 5 matching bases. There are 13 residues in the CDR3. Germline values: CDR1 SGHRS, CDR2 YFSETQ. V was shortened by 7 bases and J by 6 bases, with 17 bases between the two germline ends. The CDR3 DNA is TGCGCCAGCCCGAACCCACTAGGGCGCGAGCAGTACTTC. It specifies CASPNPLGREQYF. Based on the CDR3 plus reference TRBV5-1 and TRBJ2-7, the full variable domain is KAGVTQTPRYLIKTRGQQVTLSCSPISGHRSVSWYQQTPGQGLQFLFEYFSETQRNKGNFPGRFSGRQFSNSRSEMNVSTLELGDSALYLCASPNPLGREQYFGPGTRLTVT.

There are a few counts of this clonotype. The V and J genes are TRBV24-1 and TRBJ1-2; possibly TRBD1 for D (5 bases). V lost 9 bases and J 2 bases, leaving 21 bases between the germline ends. Germline V CDR1 and CDR2: KGHDR, SFDVKD. The CDR3 has 16 amino acids. The CDR3 DNA follows: TGTGCCACCTCTTCTGATTCAGGGAAAGGGAACTATGGCTACACCTTC. This sequence encodes CATSSDSGKGNYGYTF.

V is TRBV4-3 and J is TRBJ2-7; TRBD1 matches 10 bases. Germline CDR1 is LGHNA and CDR2 is YSLEER. J lost 4 bases, V lost 3 bases, and 3 bases had no gene match. This CDR3 is 14 amino acids long. CDR3 protein: CASSHDRGQYEQYF. CDR3 sequence (DNA): TGCGCCAGCAGCCACGACAGGGGGCAGTACGAGCAGTACTTC.

The rearrangement uses TRBV20-1 and TRBJ2-5, with TRBD1 matching 7 bases. Germline values: CDR1 DFQATT, CDR2 SNEGSKA (reference sequence). The V gene end was trimmed by 3 bases and the J gene end by 3 bases; junction bases not matched to a gene: 7. The CDR3 totals 14 residues. The CDR3 loop reads CSASRTGPKETQYF. The CDR3 DNA reads as TGCAGTGCTAGCCGGACAGGCCCCAAAGAGACCCAGTACTTC.

In this sample, this clonotype turned up a few times. The gene calls are TRBV20-1 and TRBJ2-3; 12 bases fit TRBD2. Trimming at V came to 5 bases and at J to 0 bases, leaving 6 bases not matched to a gene. The germline V gene has CDR1 DFQATT and CDR2 SNEGSKA (reference sequence). CDR3 length: 16 residues. The CDR3 region has the DNA TGCAGTGCTGTGACTAGCGGGGGCTTAAGCACAGATACGCAGTATTTT. This encodes CSAVTSGGLSTDTQYF.

The V call is TRBV28, the J call TRBJ2-5; the D call may be TRBD1 or TRBD2 (5 bases each). This CDR3 comprises 15 residues. The germline gives CDR1 MDHEN, CDR2 SYDVKM. The V end was cut by 5 bases, the J end by 5 bases, with 18 bases between. The CDR3 sequence is CASSKRTAWGETQYF. The DNA of the CDR3 is TGTGCCAGCAGTAAGAGGACGGCCTGGGGGGAGACCCAGTACTTC.

CDR3 in amino acids: CAWRHWRREYEQYF. For the CDR3, the DNA is TGTGCCTGGCGCCACTGGAGACGGGAGTACGAGCAGTACTTC. This chain uses TRBV30 with TRBJ2-7; D is perhaps TRBD2 (6 bases). V shed 5 bases and J shed 4 bases, with 18 bases lying between them. CDR1 is GTSNPN, CDR2 SVGIG, per germline (reference sequence). The CDR3 is 14 amino acids.

This clonotype was counted many times. V and J are TRBV20-1 and TRBJ2-7; D might be TRBD1 (6 bases). The germline CDR1 and CDR2 sequences are DFQATT and SNEGSKA (reference sequence). The CDR3 loop spans 12 amino acids. CDR3 sequence: CSAGQTSYEQYF. Written as DNA, the CDR3 is TGCAGCGCAGGACAGACCTCCTACGAGCAGTACTTC.